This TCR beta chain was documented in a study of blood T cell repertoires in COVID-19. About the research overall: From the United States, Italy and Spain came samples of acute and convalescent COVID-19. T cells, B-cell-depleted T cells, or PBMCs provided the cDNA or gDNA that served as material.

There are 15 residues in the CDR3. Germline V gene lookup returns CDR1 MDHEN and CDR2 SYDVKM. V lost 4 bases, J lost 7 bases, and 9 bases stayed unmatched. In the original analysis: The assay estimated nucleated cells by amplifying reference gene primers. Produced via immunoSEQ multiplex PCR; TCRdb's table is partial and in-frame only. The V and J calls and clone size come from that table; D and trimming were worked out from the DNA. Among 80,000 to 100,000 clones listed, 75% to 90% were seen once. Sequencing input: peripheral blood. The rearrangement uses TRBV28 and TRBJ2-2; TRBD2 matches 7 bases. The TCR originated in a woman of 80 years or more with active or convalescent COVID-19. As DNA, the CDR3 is TGTGCCAGCAGTTGGGAGGGTCTAAAGGGCGGGGAGCTGTTTTTT. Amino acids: CASSWEGLKGGELFF. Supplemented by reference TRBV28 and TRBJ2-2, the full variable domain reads DVKVTQSSRYLVKRTGEKVFLECVQDMDHENMFWYRQDPGLGLRLIYFSYDVKMKEKGDIPEGYSVSREKKERFSLILESASTNQTSMYLCASSWEGLKGGELFFGEGSRLTVL.